This entry lists 21 T cell receptor beta chains sequenced from one sample in a study of T cell responses to AZD1222 COVID-19 vaccine. Data came from immunoSEQ multiplex PCR; TCRdb stores just in-frame clones and leaves some out. The table lists 64,000 or so clones, less than 90% of them singletons. Sequencing was performed on peripheral blood, taken on day 0 of AZD1222 vaccination. The source of these receptors is an adult in good health.

This chain links TRBV13 with TRBJ1-2; no firm D call. The CDR3 has 17 amino acids. The V gene lost 3 bases and the J gene lost 5 bases, with 22 bases spanning the gap. Germline V gene lookup returns CDR1 PRHDT and CDR2 FYEKMQ (reference sequence). CDR3: CASSFSGSTGVWYGYTF. The CDR3 DNA sequence: TGTGCCAGCAGCTTCTCAGGCTCGACTGGGGTTTGGTATGGCTACACCTTC.

V and J are TRBV7-8 and TRBJ2-1, with D perhaps assigned TRBD1 or TRBD2 (5 bases each). V was clipped by 5 bases and J by 8 bases, with 16 bases between them. CDR3 length equals 14 residues. In germline, CDR1 is SGHVS, CDR2 FQNEAQ. As DNA, the CDR3 is TGTGCCAGCAGCCGAATCGAGGGGTCGCATGAGCAGTTCTTC. This encodes CASSRIEGSHEQFF.

The V and J genes are TRBV5-4 and TRBJ2-7, with D possibly matching TRBD1 (6 bases). V lost 4 bases and J 3 bases, leaving 14 bases between the germline ends. The CDR3 covers 14 residues. The germline V gene encodes CDR1 SGHNT and CDR2 YYREEE (reference sequence). Here the CDR3 reads CASSDSGEIYEQYF. As DNA, the CDR3 is TGTGCCAGCAGCGACTCAGGGGAAATCTACGAGCAGTACTTC.

The chain uses TRBV24-1 and TRBJ1-1; D is unresolved. The CDR3 contains 11 residues. V gave up 12 bases and J gave up 3 bases, with 10 bases separating them. CDR1 KGHDR and CDR2 SFDVKD come from the germline V gene. CDR3 amino acids: CAERNDTEAFF. CDR3 nucleotides: TGTGCCGAACGGAACGACACTGAAGCTTTCTTT.

The V call is TRBV10-3, the J call TRBJ2-1; 9 nucleotides line up with TRBD2. Unmatched junction bases numbered 11, after V lost 6 bases and J lost 8 bases. The CDR3 is made up of 15 amino acids. Germline V CDR1 and CDR2: ENHRY, SYGVKD. The CDR3 sequence is CAIRPPSGGTDEQFF. The CDR3 nucleotides read TGTGCCATCAGGCCCCCAAGCGGGGGGACCGATGAGCAGTTCTTC.

The CDR3 reads CASGRSQLYGYTF. The CDR3 DNA sequence: TGCGCCAGCGGCAGGTCGCAGCTTTATGGCTACACCTTC. The chain employs TRBV4-1 and TRBJ1-2; D not certain. The germline V and J ends were trimmed by 8 bases and 5 bases, with 15 bases remaining between them. Germline assignment: CDR1 MGHRA and CDR2 YSYEKL. This CDR3 contains 13 residues.

The genes are TRBV11-2 and TRBJ2-2; D is possibly TRBD1 (6 bases). The CDR3 runs 17 residues. Trimming pared 4 bases from V and 0 bases from J, leaving 15 bases between. Germline V CDR1 and CDR2: SGHAT, FQNNGV. The CDR3 protein is CASSSGVGGPNTGELFF. For the CDR3, the DNA is TGTGCCAGCAGCTCAGGGGTAGGCGGACCGAACACCGGGGAGCTGTTTTTT. The full variable domain, completed using reference TRBV11-2 and TRBJ2-2, is EAGVAQSPRYKIIEKRQSVAFWCNPISGHATLYWYQQILGQGPKLLIQFQNNGVVDDSQLPKDRFSAERLKGVDSTLKIQPAKLEDSAVYLCASSSGVGGPNTGELFFGEGSRLTVL.

V is TRBV16 and J is TRBJ2-5; D not resolved. Trimming took off 6 bases at V and 4 bases at J, with 15 bases between the two ends. The CDR3 has 14 residues. In germline, CDR1 is KGHSY, CDR2 FQNENV. The CDR3 DNA reads TGTGCCAGCAGTCGTTCAGGTTTGACAGAGACCCAGTACTTC. This codes for CASSRSGLTETQYF. The whole variable domain, filled in from reference TRBV16 and TRBJ2-5, reads GEEVAQTPKHLVRGEGQKAKLYCAPIKGHSYVFWYQQVLKNEFKFLISFQNENVFDETGMPKERFSAKCLPNSPCSLEIQATKLEDSAVYFCASSRSGLTETQYFGPGTRLLVL.

This chain links TRBV27 with TRBJ1-2; TRBD1 aligns across 7 bases. This CDR3 is 14 amino acids long. V shed 2 bases and J 2 bases; nucleotides not matched to a gene: 2. Germline-derived CDR1 and CDR2 are MNHEY and SMNVEV (reference sequence). CDR3 nucleotide sequence: TGTGCCAGCAGTTTAACAGGGGCGAACTATGGCTACACCTTC. The encoded protein is CASSLTGANYGYTF.

This chain links TRBV24-1 with TRBJ2-4; unclear D gene. Trimming left V 7 bases short and J 1 base short, with 16 bases between. This CDR3 has 16 amino acids. Germline loops: CDR1 KGHDR, CDR2 SFDVKD. The CDR3 DNA sequence: TGTGCCACCAGCTCTAGGACGGGCGGCGCCAAAAACATTCAGTACTTC. This encodes CATSSRTGGAKNIQYF.

The chain employs TRBV7-8 and TRBJ2-7, with D possibly matching TRBD2 (6 bases). V shed 6 bases and J shed 5 bases, with 20 bases lying between them. This CDR3 is built from 15 residues. The V gene's germline CDR1 is SGHVS and CDR2 FQNEAQ. The CDR3 DNA reads TGTGCCAGCAGAAAGGGACTGACCCTGGGCCACGAGCAGTACTTC. Protein sequence: CASRKGLTLGHEQYF.

This clone has more than one count but fewer than ten. CDR3 in amino acids: CASSLTTVTDTQYF. As DNA, the CDR3 is TGCGCCAGCAGCCTCACTACCGTCACAGATACGCAGTATTTT. V usage is TRBV4-3 and J usage is TRBJ2-3; no reliable D call. The CDR3 extends over 14 amino acids. The germline V gene encodes CDR1 LGHNA and CDR2 YSLEER. Trimming removed 4 bases from V and 2 bases from J, with 10 bases in between.

Concerning this clone itself: Compared with germline, one end of the junction differs, possibly owing to a read error. J is TRBJ1-1 and V is TRBV9; D remains ambiguous. Germline V lookup: CDR1 SGDLS, CDR2 YYNGEE. CDR3 size: 13 residues. CDR3 amino acids: CASSPRLGRSVSF. CDR3 DNA: TGTGCCAGCAGCCCCCGGCTGGGGAGGTCGGTCTCCTTT. Full variable domain (remainder filled in from reference TRBV9 and TRBJ1-1): DSGVTQTPKHLITATGQRVTLRCSPRSGDLSVYWYQQSLDQGLQFLIQYYNGEERAKGNILERFSAQQFPDLHSELNLSSLELGDSALYFCASSPRLGRSVSFGQGTRLTVV.

The chain combines TRBV10-3 with TRBJ1-6; weak D call: TRBD1 (5 bases). Germline lookup yields CDR1 ENHRY and CDR2 SYGVKD. The CDR3 is made up of 18 amino acids. Trimming left V 5 bases short and J 0 bases short, with 17 bases between. In DNA, the CDR3 is TGTGCCATCAGTACTACCGGGACCGAGAGCTCCTATAATTCACCCCTCCACTTT. It encodes CAISTTGTESSYNSPLHF.

The J gene is TRBJ2-2, the V gene TRBV7-8; 10 bases line up with TRBD2. The CDR3 length is 15 residues. The V gene's germline CDR1 is SGHVS and CDR2 FQNEAQ. With 5 bases clipped from V and 4 bases from J, the junction kept 4 bases outside the gene matches. DNA for the CDR3: TGTGCCAGCAGCGTCCGACTAGCGGGCACCGGGGAGCTGTTTTTT. Encoded protein: CASSVRLAGTGELFF. The variable domain in full, completed from reference TRBV7-8 and TRBJ2-2, reads GAGVSQSPRYKVAKRGQDVALRCDPISGHVSLFWYQQALGQGPEFLTYFQNEAQLDKSGLPSDRFFAERPEGSVSTLKIQRTQQEDSAVYLCASSVRLAGTGELFFGEGSRLTVL.

The rearrangement uses TRBV19 and TRBJ1-5; a possible D gene is TRBD1 (5 bases). This CDR3 region has 15 residues. Germline CDR1 is LNHDA and CDR2 is SQIVND (reference sequence). Trimming cost V 3 bases and J 4 bases, with 13 bases left between them. The CDR3 region is CASSIGGGINQPQHF. Written as DNA, the CDR3 is TGTGCCAGTAGTATCGGTGGGGGTATTAATCAGCCCCAGCATTTT. The whole variable domain, filled in from reference TRBV19 and TRBJ1-5, reads DGGITQSPKYLFRKEGQNVTLSCEQNLNHDAMYWYRQDPGQGLRLIYYSQIVNDFQKGDIAEGYSVSREKKESFPLTVTSAQKNPTAFYLCASSIGGGINQPQHFGDGTRLSIL.

The DNA for the CDR3 is TGCAGCAGCCTTGGGACAGGGTGGTACCAAGAGACCCAGTACTTC. Its translation is CSSLGTGWYQETQYF. The chain recombines TRBV29-1 with TRBJ2-5, with 9 bases lining up with TRBD1. The V gene end was trimmed by 8 bases and the J gene end by 0 bases; junction bases not matched to a gene: 10. This CDR3 has 15 amino acids. In germline, CDR1 is SQVTM, CDR2 ANQGSEA. Combining the CDR3 with reference TRBV29-1 and TRBJ2-5 gives the whole variable domain SAVISQKPSRDICQRGTSLTIQCQVDSQVTMMFWYRQQPGQSLTLIATANQGSEATYESGFVIDKFPISRPNLTFSTLTVSNMSPEDSSIYLCSSLGTGWYQETQYFGPGTRLLVL.

The rearrangement links TRBV15 to TRBJ2-5; possibly TRBD1 for D (5 bases). Trimming removed 7 bases from V and 2 bases from J, with 8 bases in between. Germline-derived CDR1 and CDR2 are LNHNV and YYDKDF (reference sequence). This CDR3 is 12 amino acids long. The CDR3 here is CATTRGQETQYF. In DNA, the CDR3 is TGTGCCACCACAAGGGGTCAAGAGACCCAGTACTTC.

The chain recombines TRBV6-5 with TRBJ1-5; 8 nucleotides align to TRBD1. Germline V gene lookup returns CDR1 MNHEY and CDR2 SVGAGI. The junction had 8 bases not matched to a gene; V was cut back by 9 bases and J by 7 bases. The CDR3 sequence is 13 residues long. CDR3 DNA: TGTGCCAGGAAGGACAGGGATGAACAGCCCCAGCATTTT. Its protein is CARKDRDEQPQHF.

V is TRBV7-9 and J is TRBJ2-7; no firm D call. Germline CDR1 and CDR2: SEHNR and FQNEAQ (reference sequence). The CDR3 consists of 11 residues. V lost 3 bases to trimming and J lost 6 bases, with 6 bases between them. In nucleotides, the CDR3 is TGTGCCAGCAGCTTGGAACCCGAGCAGTACTTC. Protein: CASSLEPEQYF.

V usage is TRBV5-1 and J usage is TRBJ1-2, with D possibly TRBD1 on 6 matching bases. Germline V gives CDR1 SGHRS, CDR2 YFSETQ. V dropped 0 bases and J dropped 8 bases, with 17 bases sitting between them. This CDR3 is 15 amino acids long. DNA of the CDR3: TGCGCCAGCAGCTTGGAAGTAACAGGGATCTTCGGCTACACCTTC. The encoded protein is CASSLEVTGIFGYTF.